The 28 T cell receptor beta chains given below trace back to one sample, sequenced in a study of shared clonotypes between healthy human individuals. Measured with immunoSEQ multiplex PCR; TCRdb has only the in-frame clones, and not every one. The sample shows around 2,000,000 clones, about 95% of them seen only once. Naive CD8 cells were CD45RO-negative, positively selected for CCR7, excluding terminally differentiated effector memory CD45RA+ cells. Sequencing input: naive CD8+ T cells sorted from blood. The receptors derive from a man younger than 35 in good health.

The chain uses TRBV5-4 and TRBJ2-7; 8 bases are a match to TRBD1. The CDR3 contains 17 residues. Germline CDR1 is SGHNT and CDR2 is YYREEE (reference sequence). V lost 4 bases, J lost 0 bases, and 12 bases stayed unmatched. CDR3 DNA: TGTGCCAGCAGCCCCTGGACAGGGTTACAGAGCTCCTACGAGCAGTACTTC. It yields the protein CASSPWTGLQSSYEQYF.

The chain links TRBV29-1 to TRBJ1-2; D is perhaps TRBD1 (5 bases). With 0 bases removed from V and 4 bases from J, the gap between germline ends came to 15 bases. This CDR3 region has 15 residues. In germline, CDR1 is SQVTM, CDR2 ANQGSEA. This chain's CDR3 is CSVEDGDRQSYGYTF. The CDR3 bases are TGCAGCGTTGAAGATGGGGACCGACAGAGCTATGGCTACACCTTC.

Worth noting for this clone: The sample contains more than one DNA sequence encoding this CDR3. This rearrangement joins TRBV27 to TRBJ2-3, with TRBD1 matching over 9 bases. Germline V gene lookup returns CDR1 MNHEY and CDR2 SMNVEV (reference sequence). Trimming cost V 5 bases and J 3 bases; bases outside gene matches: 3. The CDR3 contains 14 residues. Written as DNA, the CDR3 is TGTGCCAGCAGTCTCGGGACAGGGACAGATACGCAGTATTTT. Its protein product is CASSLGTGTDTQYF.

The chain employs TRBV11-2 and TRBJ2-5; D is unresolved. Trimming shortened V by 5 bases and J by 0 bases, and 10 bases separated the two germline ends. The germline V gene encodes CDR1 SGHAT and CDR2 FQNNGV. This CDR3 comprises 14 residues. The chain's CDR3 is CASSLHSYQETQYF. The CDR3 nucleotides read TGTGCCAGCAGCCTTCATTCGTACCAAGAGACCCAGTACTTC.

The rearrangement uses TRBV5-6 and TRBJ2-7; D gene unclear. V lost 4 bases, J lost 7 bases, and 18 bases lay in between. The V gene's germline CDR1 is SGHDT and CDR2 YYEEEE. This CDR3 is built from 14 residues. This chain's CDR3 is CASSPGVGVEEQYF. CDR3 nucleotides: TGTGCCAGCAGCCCTGGGGTTGGGGTAGAAGAGCAGTACTTC.

The J gene is TRBJ2-7, the V gene TRBV7-9, with a possible D match to TRBD1 (5 bases). This CDR3 comprises 14 residues. V was trimmed by 5 bases and J by 2 bases, leaving 13 bases between them. Germline-derived CDR1 and CDR2 are SEHNR and FQNEAQ (reference sequence). This chain's CDR3 is CASSPGGHPYEQYF. In nucleotides, the CDR3 is TGTGCCAGCAGCCCCGGCGGACACCCCTACGAGCAGTACTTC.

The CDR3 DNA sequence: TGTGCCAGCAGCCAAGAGGGGGGAAATTCACCCCTCCACTTT. It encodes CASSQEGGNSPLHF. The chain combines TRBV4-2 with TRBJ1-6; D is perhaps TRBD1 (5 bases). V lost 0 bases and J 7 bases, leaving 7 bases between the germline ends. Germline V gene data show CDR1 as LGHNA and CDR2 as YNFKEQ. The CDR3 length is 14 residues.

The chain combines TRBV30 with TRBJ2-3; D gene ambiguous. The CDR3 has 12 residues. The germline V gene encodes CDR1 GTSNPN and CDR2 SVGIG (reference sequence). Trimming took 1 base from V and 9 from J, leaving 11 bases between them. CDR3 DNA sequence: TGTGCCTGGAGTGAAGAGTTAATAACGCAGTATTTT. It yields the protein CAWSEELITQYF.

V and J are TRBV7-6 and TRBJ2-2, with TRBD2 as a possible D gene (8 bases). Deletions cut 10 bases from V and 8 bases from J, with 20 bases between. Germline values: CDR1 SGHVS, CDR2 FNYEAQ. The CDR3 runs 14 residues. CDR3: CATTGGGRGGELFF. The CDR3 region has the DNA TGTGCCACCACGGGAGGGGGCCGTGGAGGGGAGCTGTTTTTT.

The chain couples TRBV28 to TRBJ1-5, with TRBD1 as a possible D gene (6 bases). This CDR3 has 16 residues. Trimming removed 5 bases at V and 0 bases at J, with 14 bases between. Germline V CDR1 and CDR2: MDHEN, SYDVKM. The CDR3 DNA sequence: TGTGCCAGCAGTGCGGAGGGGGAAGGTAGCAATCAGCCCCAGCATTTT. Amino acids: CASSAEGEGSNQPQHF.

This clone was observed a single time. This chain connects TRBV5-8 to TRBJ1-2, with a possible D match to TRBD1 (5 bases). CDR1 is SGHTS, CDR2 YDEGEE, per germline. Trimming pared 4 bases from V and 2 bases from J, leaving 12 bases between. The CDR3 is made up of 14 amino acids. The CDR3 sequence is CASSVRQRNYGYTF. The CDR3 DNA is TGTGCCAGCAGCGTCCGACAGCGCAACTATGGCTACACCTTC.

This CDR3 reads CASSENWTWGYEQYF. The CDR3 DNA is TGTGCCAGCAGTGAAAATTGGACATGGGGTTACGAGCAGTACTTC. The rearrangement joins TRBV6-1 to TRBJ2-7; possibly TRBD1 for D (5 bases). CDR1 and CDR2 (germline): MNHNS, SASEGT. Trimming left V 2 bases short and J 4 bases short, with 15 bases between. This CDR3 has 15 amino acids.

This rearrangement joins TRBV7-2 to TRBJ2-1, with D possibly being TRBD1 (5 bases). The germline V gene encodes CDR1 SGHTA and CDR2 FQGNSA. The CDR3 consists of 14 residues. Trimming pared 4 bases from V and 6 bases from J, leaving 13 bases between. CDR3 region: CASSSGFLANEQFF. CDR3 bases: TGTGCCAGCAGCTCAGGGTTCCTGGCCAATGAGCAGTTCTTC.

This clone has just one count. The chain combines TRBV19 with TRBJ2-7, with D possibly being TRBD2 (6 bases). Per germline, CDR1 LNHDA and CDR2 SQIVND (reference sequence). V lost 1 base and J 2 bases, leaving 21 bases between the germline ends. The CDR3 consists of 18 residues. The CDR3 coding sequence is TGTGCCAGTAGTATAGTTTCCGCTAGCGTCTCCCCCCCCTACGAGCAGTACTTC. This translates into CASSIVSASVSPPYEQYF. Full variable domain (rest looked up from reference TRBV19 and TRBJ2-7): DGGITQSPKYLFRKEGQNVTLSCEQNLNHDAMYWYRQDPGQGLRLIYYSQIVNDFQKGDIAEGYSVSREKKESFPLTVTSAQKNPTAFYLCASSIVSASVSPPYEQYFGPGTRLTVT.

On this clone: Other nucleotide sequences in the sample specify the same CDR3. The chain employs TRBV11-2 and TRBJ2-7; D not resolved. This CDR3 has 12 amino acids. V was clipped by 0 bases and J by 6 bases, with 6 bases between them. CDR1 is SGHAT and CDR2 is FQNNGV in the germline V gene. CDR3 nucleotide sequence: TGTGCCAGCAGCTTAGATCGGGCCGAGCAGTACTTC. This encodes CASSLDRAEQYF.

This chain links TRBV19 with TRBJ1-4, with D possibly TRBD1 on 5 matching bases. CDR3 length: 15 amino acids. Trimming removed 4 bases at V and 5 bases at J, with 14 bases between. In germline, CDR1 is LNHDA, CDR2 SQIVND (reference sequence). The CDR3 DNA is TGTGCCAGTAGTAGAGGGACGGACGAGAATGAAAAACTGTTTTTT. It specifies CASSRGTDENEKLFF.

The chain links TRBV27 to TRBJ2-7, with a tentative D call TRBD1 (5 bases). This CDR3 comprises 13 residues. CDR1 is MNHEY, CDR2 SMNVEV, per germline (reference sequence). Trimming took 5 bases from V and 0 from J, leaving 8 bases between them. In nucleotides, the CDR3 is TGTGCCAGCAGTACCCAGGGCTCCTACGAGCAGTACTTC. Amino acid sequence: CASSTQGSYEQYF.

This clone was counted between two and nine times. The chain is built from TRBV4-3 and TRBJ1-3; possibly TRBD1 for D (6 bases). Germline CDR1 LGHNA, CDR2 YSLEER. The CDR3 sequence is 16 residues long. The ends were cut back, 4 bases at V and 0 bases at J, with 13 bases in the middle. The CDR3 reads CASSRLTGVSGNTIYF. The CDR3 region has the DNA TGCGCCAGCAGCCGATTGACAGGCGTCTCTGGAAACACCATATATTTT.

This sequence joins TRBV9 and TRBJ2-1, with 7 bases that match TRBD2. The CDR3 length is 16 residues. J gave up 7 bases and V 0 bases, and 10 bases lay outside the gene matches. Germline V gene data show CDR1 as SGDLS and CDR2 as YYNGEE. CDR3: CASSVGNSGLRNEQFF. The CDR3 region has the DNA TGTGCCAGCAGCGTAGGAAATAGCGGGTTACGGAATGAGCAGTTCTTC.

This chain connects TRBV19 to TRBJ2-7; weak D call: TRBD1 (6 bases). V was cut by 5 bases and J by 4 bases, with 18 bases left in between. CDR1 and CDR2 (germline): LNHDA, SQIVND (reference sequence). This CDR3 contains 15 residues. CDR3 protein: CASSLEAGETYEQYF. CDR3 in DNA: TGTGCCAGTAGTTTGGAAGCAGGGGAGACTTACGAGCAGTACTTC.

The chain recombines TRBV6-5 with TRBJ1-1; no clear D. The V end lost 4 bases, the J end lost 7 bases, and 19 bases lay between the germline ends. CDR3 size: 15 residues. The germline V gene has CDR1 MNHEY and CDR2 SVGAGI. The CDR3 loop is CASSFQQMDFLEAFF. DNA for the CDR3: TGTGCCAGCAGTTTTCAACAAATGGACTTCCTTGAAGCTTTCTTT.

The chain carries TRBV5-8 and TRBJ2-1; D perhaps matches TRBD1 (6 bases). From germline, CDR1 is SGHTS and CDR2 YDEGEE. This CDR3 spans 15 amino acids. Trimming took off 0 bases at V and 8 bases at J, with 15 bases between the two ends. CDR3 sequence reads: CASSLAWGRSDEQFF. CDR3 DNA sequence: TGTGCCAGCAGCTTGGCCTGGGGGCGGAGTGATGAGCAGTTCTTC.

This chain links TRBV28 with TRBJ1-5, with a tentative D call TRBD1 (5 bases). The CDR3 runs to 14 residues. The V gene lost 2 bases and the J gene lost 6 bases, with 11 bases spanning the gap. Germline assignment: CDR1 MDHEN and CDR2 SYDVKM. CDR3 nucleotides: TGTGCCAGCAGTTTAACACTGGGGGTTCAGCCCCAGCATTTT. It specifies CASSLTLGVQPQHF.

J is TRBJ1-2 and V is TRBV7-8, with D unresolved. The germline V gene has CDR1 SGHVS and CDR2 FQNEAQ. The CDR3 sequence is 15 residues long. Trimming removed 5 bases from V and 3 bases from J, with 16 bases in between. CDR3 DNA: TGTGCCAGCAGCCCTCTTGCGGGTTTCGACTATGGCTACACCTTC. Amino acids: CASSPLAGFDYGYTF.

The chain links TRBV7-9 to TRBJ2-7; tentative D call: TRBD1 (6 bases). Germline-derived CDR1 and CDR2 are SEHNR and FQNEAQ (reference sequence). The CDR3 spans 15 residues. Trimming removed 4 bases at V and 1 base at J, with 14 bases between. This CDR3 reads CASSSSTGSSYEQYF. CDR3 sequence (DNA): TGTGCCAGCAGCTCCTCGACAGGTTCATCCTACGAGCAGTACTTC. The full variable domain, in which reference TRBV7-9 and TRBJ2-7 provide the parts outside the CDR3, is DTGVSQNPRHKITKRGQNVTFRCDPISEHNRLYWYRQTLGQGPEFLTYFQNEAQLEKSRLLSDRFSAERPKGSFSTLEIQRTEQGDSAMYLCASSSSTGSSYEQYFGPGTRLTVT.

V usage is TRBV29-1 and J usage is TRBJ2-3; unclear D gene. CDR1 is SQVTM, CDR2 ANQGSEA, per germline. Trimming left V 0 bases short and J 2 bases short, with 15 bases between. This CDR3 region has 16 residues. The CDR3 DNA reads as TGCAGCGTTGAAGATGGTTCAGGAAATCCCACAGATACGCAGTATTTT. Amino acids: CSVEDGSGNPTDTQYF.

V and J are TRBV28 and TRBJ1-6, with D unresolved. CDR3 length: 13 amino acids. Germline values: CDR1 MDHEN, CDR2 SYDVKM. Deletions cut 3 bases from V and 10 bases from J, with 10 bases between. The CDR3 nucleotides are TGTGCCAGCAGTTTCCGGCAGAACTCACCCCTCCACTTT. It translates to CASSFRQNSPLHF. Based on the CDR3 plus reference TRBV28 and TRBJ1-6, the full variable domain is DVKVTQSSRYLVKRTGEKVFLECVQDMDHENMFWYRQDPGLGLRLIYFSYDVKMKEKGDIPEGYSVSREKKERFSLILESASTNQTSMYLCASSFRQNSPLHFGNGTRLTVT.

Here the CDR3 DNA reads TGTGCCAGCAGCCGGAACGTGGGGGGCAAGGAGGACACCGGGGAGCTGTTTTTT. Amino acid sequence: CASSRNVGGKEDTGELFF. The chain links TRBV11-3 to TRBJ2-2; tentatively, D is TRBD1 or TRBD2 (6 bases each). The V end was cut by 5 bases, the J end by 3 bases, with 22 bases between. This CDR3 is built from 18 residues. Per the germline V gene, CDR1 is SGHNT and CDR2 is YENEEA.